Below, 19 T cell receptor beta chains from the same sample are listed, as sequenced in a study of PD-L1 blockade in urothelial cancer. This table comes from immunoSEQ multiplex PCR, and its TCRdb copy is limited to in-frame clones, with some not included. The sample yields 70,000 or so clones, under 90% seen once. Sequences were derived from PBMCs, sampled around atezolizumab (anti-PD-L1) treatment. The receptors here all came from a man in his 70s with urothelial cancer.

This rearrangement joins TRBV28 to TRBJ1-5; perhaps TRBD1 as D (6 bases). The germline V gene has CDR1 MDHEN and CDR2 SYDVKM. V gave up 6 bases and J gave up 0 bases, with 12 bases separating them. This CDR3 spans 15 amino acids. The CDR3 DNA reads TGTGCCAGCAGGCCGGACAGTTATAGCAATCAGCCCCAGCATTTT. Translating gives CASRPDSYSNQPQHF.

The chain couples TRBV11-2 to TRBJ2-7; D possibly corresponds to TRBD1 (6 bases). CDR3 length equals 13 residues. CDR1 is SGHAT and CDR2 is FQNNGV in the germline V gene. Between the trimmed V and J ends, which lost 3 bases and 3 bases, there was a span of 9 bases. CDR3 DNA: TGTGCCAGCAGCTTCGGACAGATCTACGAGCAGTACTTC. Protein: CASSFGQIYEQYF. Supplemented by reference TRBV11-2 and TRBJ2-7, the full variable domain reads EAGVAQSPRYKIIEKRQSVAFWCNPISGHATLYWYQQILGQGPKLLIQFQNNGVVDDSQLPKDRFSAERLKGVDSTLKIQPAKLEDSAVYLCASSFGQIYEQYFGPGTRLTVT.

The chain is built from TRBV6-1 and TRBJ1-2, with a possible D match to TRBD1 (5 bases). This CDR3 is 14 amino acids long. V was clipped by 4 bases and J by 2 bases, with 11 bases between them. Germline lookup yields CDR1 MNHNS and CDR2 SASEGT. CDR3 residues: CASSVTRGNYGYTF. In nucleotides, the CDR3 is TGTGCCAGCAGTGTGACTAGGGGAAACTATGGCTACACCTTC.

This clone was seen only once. V gene TRBV18 combines with J gene TRBJ2-3, with 7 bases fitting TRBD1. CDR3 length: 13 residues. Trimming removed 10 bases from V and 2 bases from J; junction bases left unmatched: 6. Germline V gene sequence: CDR1 KGHSH, CDR2 LQKENI. This CDR3 reads CATRDRATDTQYF. The CDR3 DNA follows: TGTGCCACCCGAGACAGGGCCACAGATACGCAGTATTTT.

This clone has just a few counts. The chain couples TRBV5-1 to TRBJ1-4; D is ambiguous. The CDR3 is made up of 14 amino acids. The V and J ends lost 0 bases and 5 bases respectively, with 8 bases between them. The germline V gene encodes CDR1 SGHRS and CDR2 YFSETQ. DNA of the CDR3: TGCGCCAGCAGCTTGGAACAGTTGAATGAAAAACTGTTTTTT. Its translation is CASSLEQLNEKLFF.

This clone occurred once. CDR3 in DNA: TGTGCCAGTAGTACTGGACAGGGGAGGACAGATACGCAGTATTTT. Translation gives CASSTGQGRTDTQYF. The rearrangement joins TRBV19 to TRBJ2-3; 9 positions match TRBD1. The junction had 5 bases not matched to a gene; V was cut back by 4 bases and J by 3 bases. This CDR3 is 15 amino acids long. The V gene's germline CDR1 is LNHDA and CDR2 SQIVND (reference sequence).

The V and J genes are TRBV25-1 and TRBJ1-1; TRBD1 agrees at 7 bases. This CDR3 comprises 14 residues. Germline values: CDR1 MGHDK, CDR2 SYGVNS. The ends lost 0 bases at V and 10 bases at J; junction bases unmatched: 8. This CDR3 is CASSEYRGDRAAFF. DNA for the CDR3: TGTGCCAGCAGTGAATATAGGGGAGACAGGGCAGCTTTCTTT.

The V call is TRBV28, the J call TRBJ2-1, with 12 bases aligning to TRBD2. V lost 5 bases to trimming and J lost 9 bases; unmatched junction nucleotides: 8. This CDR3 contains 15 residues. Looked up from germline, CDR1 is MDHEN and CDR2 is SYDVKM. CDR3 in DNA: TGTGCCAGCAGTAGGCTAGCGGGAGGGCGGGGTGAGCAGTTCTTC. Its protein product is CASSRLAGGRGEQFF.

Only one count was recorded for this clone. The chain uses TRBV5-4 and TRBJ2-2, with D tentatively TRBD2 (6 bases). From germline, CDR1 is SGHNT and CDR2 YYREEE (reference sequence). There are 15 residues in the CDR3. V was clipped by 0 bases and J by 1 base, with 7 bases between them. The CDR3 region is CASSLGGENTGELFF. CDR3 bases: TGTGCCAGCAGCTTGGGGGGGGAGAACACCGGGGAGCTGTTTTTT.

This clone appeared a single time. The CDR3 DNA reads TGCGCCAGCAGCCCAACCGGGACTAGACGCATTGAGCAGTTCTTC. Protein: CASSPTGTRRIEQFF. V and J are TRBV4-1 and TRBJ2-1, with 8 bases matching TRBD2. CDR1 and CDR2 (germline): MGHRA, YSYEKL. The junction had 11 bases not matched to a gene; V was cut back by 4 bases and J by 9 bases. This CDR3 contains 15 residues.

The CDR3 is CASSLGGGVATEAFF. In DNA, the CDR3 is TGCGCCAGCAGCTTGGGGGGGGGAGTGGCAACTGAAGCTTTCTTT. The V gene is TRBV5-1, the J gene TRBJ1-1; TRBD1 is a possible D gene (5 bases). This CDR3 spans 15 amino acids. The ends were cut back, 0 bases at V and 5 bases at J, with 14 bases in the middle. Germline V gene data show CDR1 as SGHRS and CDR2 as YFSETQ.

In its sample, this clone was seen a few times. The chain employs TRBV10-1 and TRBJ2-5; a weak D match, TRBD2 (5 bases). The V and J ends lost 3 bases and 3 bases respectively, with 11 bases between them. The germline gives CDR1 WNHNN, CDR2 SYGVQD (reference sequence). The CDR3 is 14 amino acids. The CDR3, as DNA: TGCGCCAGCAGTGAAGCCCGGGGAAAAGAGACCCAGTACTTC. Residues: CASSEARGKETQYF.

The rearrangement links TRBV19 to TRBJ1-4; D not certain. The CDR3 is 15 residues long. V was shortened by 4 bases and J by 3 bases, with 12 bases between the two germline ends. Germline V gene data show CDR1 as LNHDA and CDR2 as SQIVND (reference sequence). CDR3 nucleotides: TGTGCCAGTAGTACGTGGGCAGCAGCTAATGAAAAACTGTTTTTT. This gives the protein CASSTWAAANEKLFF.

The chain links TRBV5-1 to TRBJ1-1; D unclear. The CDR3 sequence is 13 residues long. Trimming took 1 base from V and 1 from J, leaving 5 bases between them. Germline V CDR1 and CDR2: SGHRS, YFSETQ. CDR3 DNA: TGCGCCAGCAGCTTGCTCTGGAACACTGAAGCTTTCTTT. Translating it yields CASSLLWNTEAFF.

The gene calls are TRBV7-7 and TRBJ2-5; 13 positions agree with TRBD2. V was pared by 6 bases and J by 4 bases, with 8 bases of the junction left unmatched. The CDR3 contains 16 residues. CDR1 SSHAT and CDR2 FNYEAQ come from the germline V gene (reference sequence). The CDR3 nucleotides read TGTGCCAGCAGTCCCGGGCGGACTAGCGGGAGAGAGACCCAGTACTTC. Translating it yields CASSPGRTSGRETQYF.

The gene calls are TRBV2 and TRBJ2-2; 10 nucleotides match TRBD2. This CDR3 is built from 14 residues. V trimming: 7 bases; J trimming: 6 bases; junction bases outside the gene matches: 5. Germline V gives CDR1 SNHLY, CDR2 FYNNEI. The CDR3 is CASNKREGAGELFF. The DNA for the CDR3 is TGTGCCAGCAATAAGCGGGAGGGGGCCGGGGAGCTGTTTTTT.

The V and J genes are TRBV11-2 and TRBJ2-7; 7 positions agree with TRBD2. This CDR3 is built from 14 residues. From germline, CDR1 is SGHAT and CDR2 FQNNGV. The V and J ends lost 0 bases and 3 bases, in that order; junction bases with no gene match: 2. The CDR3, as DNA: TGTGCCAGCAGCTTAGATGGCGGGGGCTACGAGCAGTACTTC. Translated: CASSLDGGGYEQYF.

This chain joins TRBV19 and TRBJ1-5; TRBD1 matches at 10 bases. The length of the CDR3 is 13 residues. The germline CDR1 and CDR2 sequences are LNHDA and SQIVND (reference sequence). With 8 bases clipped from V and 6 bases from J, the junction kept 4 bases outside the gene matches. The CDR3 loop is CASGQGVGQPQHF. DNA for the CDR3: TGTGCCAGTGGACAGGGGGTCGGTCAGCCCCAGCATTTT.

The chain recombines TRBV5-6 with TRBJ2-7; no clear D gene. This CDR3 contains 12 residues. With 5 bases removed from V and 5 bases from J, the gap between germline ends came to 11 bases. CDR1 and CDR2 from the germline V gene are SGHDT and YYEEEE. CDR3 sequence reads: CASSKFSNEQYF. The CDR3 region has the DNA TGTGCCAGCAGTAAATTTAGTAACGAGCAGTACTTC.